Following are 23 T cell receptor beta chains from one sample sequenced in a study of tissue T cells after allogeneic stem cell transplantation (dated 2022 in TCRdb). According to the study, the label for this sample's time point signals: mouse harvest day 7 after allogeneic transplant. Each mouse graft consisted of 10^7 T-cell-depleted bone marrow cells plus 10^6 splenic CD5+ T cells and was given by tail vein injection. Preparation of the library involved the immunoSEQ multiplex PCR assay. TCRdb took this table from immuneACCESS and kept in-frame rearrangements with V and J called. Such tables lack part of the clones; where checked against another copy, unresolved V genes explain under half of the gap, and the rest is unexplained. In this sample the table shows fewer than 8,500 clones, nearly 45% of which occur a single time. The ten largest clones capture approximately 2% of the sample. Sequenced input: skin. The receptors originated from a female BALB/c mouse given C57BL/6 T cells with graft-versus-host disease after an allogeneic hematopoietic cell transplant.

A remark on this clone: Gene names are the mouse ones. The read ends 1 residue shy of where the CDR3 ends; the end is completed using the germline J gene. The V gene is TRBV13-2, the J gene TRBJ2-5; D is undetermined. Germline V gene lookup returns CDR1 NNHNN and CDR2 SYGAGS (reference sequence). The CDR3 extends over 13 amino acids. With 2 bases removed from V and 2 bases from J, the gap between germline ends came to 6 bases. The CDR3 spells CASGEWSQDTQYF. The sequenced CDR3 bases are TGTGCCAGCGGTGAATGGTCCCAAGACACCCAGTAC.

This clone was observed a few times. Gene names are the mouse ones. The read falls 1 residue short of the CDR3 end, and the missing part is taken from the germline J gene. The chain is built from TRBV13-1 and TRBJ1-6, with D uncertain. TRBJ1-6 is designated an ORF whose function remains uncertain. CDR1 NSHNY and CDR2 SYGAGN come from the germline V gene. The CDR3 covers 13 residues. Trimming removed 2 bases from V and 5 bases from J, with 5 bases in between. CDR3 bases read: TGTGCCAGCAGTGACAGGAATAATTCGCCCCTCTAC. Protein product: CASSDRNNSPLY. The whole CDR3 sequence reads CASSDRNNSPLYF.

Points on this clone: Gene names follow the mouse nomenclature. With the read ending 1 residue before the CDR3 end, the germline J gene is used to fill in that end. This chain connects TRBV20 to TRBJ2-2, with TRBD2 identical over 10 bases. V shed 3 bases, J shed 5 bases, and the junction held 3 bases outside the gene matches. Per germline, CDR1 GFQATS and CDR2 STVNSAI. The CDR3 has 14 amino acids. The covered CDR3 bases are TGTGGTGCTAGATGGGACTGGGGTACCGGGCAGCTCTAC. It is translated as CGARWDWGTGQLY. The full CDR3 sequence reads CGARWDWGTGQLYF.

With regard to this clone: Genes here carry mouse names. The observed sequence ends 1 residue before the CDR3 terminus, with the missing tail filled in from the germline J gene. The J gene is TRBJ2-1, the V gene TRBV2; 8 bases fit TRBD2. Germline CDR1 and CDR2: LGHNA and YSYQKL. V trimming: 2 bases; J trimming: 2 bases; junction bases outside the gene matches: 2. The CDR3 extends over 15 amino acids. The covered CDR3 bases are TGTGCCAGCAGCCAAATGGGGGGGGACTATGCTGAGCAGTTC. This translates into CASSQMGGDYAEQF. The whole CDR3 region reads CASSQMGGDYAEQFF.

This clone was seen a handful of times. Gene names and germline refer to mouse. The read terminates 1 residue before the CDR3 end, so the remaining end is supplied by the germline J gene. The V call is TRBV13-1, the J call TRBJ2-5; D may be TRBD2 (6 bases). Trimming took off 2 bases at V and 3 bases at J, with 7 bases between the two ends. This CDR3 has 13 amino acids. Germline values: CDR1 NSHNY, CDR2 SYGAGN. The CDR3 DNA, read in part, is TGTGCCAGCAGTGAGGGGGGTCAAGACACCCAGTAC. It translates to CASSEGGQDTQY. The entire CDR3 is CASSEGGQDTQYF.

This clone occurred a few times. These gene names are mouse names. The read ends 1 residue early relative to the CDR3; the germline J gene fills the gap. The rearrangement joins TRBV23 to TRBJ2-5; TRBD2 was called by the table and not checked on the DNA. This CDR3 is 15 amino acids long. Germline V lookup: CDR1 KGHTA, CDR2 FQNQQP. CDR3 bases read: TGCTCCAGCAGTCAACGGGGGGGTGACCAAGACACCCAGTAC. Translated: CSSSQRGGDQDTQY. The whole CDR3 reads CSSSQRGGDQDTQYF.

Worth noting for this clone: Mouse germline and gene names are used. CDR3 DNA, as far as it was read: TGTGCCAGCAGCCCGACAGGGTTCAACGAAAGATTATTT. As protein: CASSPTGFNERLF. The whole CDR3 region reads CASSPTGFNERLFF. The chain couples TRBV3 to TRBJ1-4; 7 bases align to TRBD1. The read halts 1 residue ahead of the CDR3 end, with the missing end drawn from the germline J gene. V lost 5 bases to trimming and J lost 4 bases; unmatched junction nucleotides: 4. This CDR3 is built from 14 residues. Germline V gene data show CDR1 as SNHLY and CDR2 as FYNGKV (reference sequence).

Regarding this clone: The gene names given are mouse names. The read ends 1 residue early relative to the CDR3; the germline J gene fills the gap. The rearrangement uses TRBV26 and TRBJ1-3; D is unresolved. The CDR3 extends over 14 amino acids. CDR1 KGHPV and CDR2 FQNQEV come from the germline V gene (reference sequence). Deletions cut 4 bases from V and 0 bases from J, with 7 bases between. The CDR3 is CASSPGVSGNTLYF. The DNA read from the CDR3 is TGTGCCAGCAGTCCCGGGGTTTCTGGAAATACGCTCTAT.

Concerning this clone: Gene labels here are mouse ones. The read stops 1 residue short of the end of the CDR3; the missing end is completed from the germline J gene. This sequence joins TRBV20 and TRBJ2-4, with D tentatively TRBD1 or TRBD2 (7 bases each). V lost 0 bases, J lost 3 bases, and 13 bases lay in between. The CDR3 extends over 15 amino acids. Per the germline V gene, CDR1 is GFQATS and CDR2 is STVNSAI. The CDR3 spells CGARDQGGPQNTLYF. CDR3 DNA, as far as it was read: TGTGGTGCTAGGGACCAGGGGGGCCCCCAAAACACCTTGTAC.

Worth noting for this clone: Mouse gene names apply. The CDR3 is cut off 1 residue early in the read; its end comes from the germline J gene. V gene TRBV13-3 combines with J gene TRBJ2-7, with 9 bases aligning to TRBD1. Germline V gene sequence: CDR1 NNHDY, CDR2 SYVADS. The V and J ends lost 3 bases and 4 bases, in that order; junction bases with no gene match: 2. This CDR3 has 13 residues. CDR3 sequence: CASSGDRAYEQYF. Partial CDR3 DNA: TGTGCCAGCAGTGGGGACAGGGCTTATGAACAGTAC.

Worth noting for this clone: Each gene name is a mouse one. The read terminates 1 residue before the CDR3 end, so the remaining end is supplied by the germline J gene. The rearrangement uses TRBV26 and TRBJ2-7; D unresolved. The germline V gene has CDR1 KGHPV and CDR2 FQNQEV (reference sequence). V lost 3 bases and J 0 bases, leaving 6 bases between the germline ends. This CDR3 has 13 residues. The sequenced CDR3 bases are TGTGCCAGCAGTCTCAGGAGCTCCTATGAACAGTAC. It encodes CASSLRSSYEQY. In full, the CDR3 reads CASSLRSSYEQYF.

In regard to this clone: Germline and genes here are mouse. The CDR3 end falls 1 residue outside the read, so it is completed with the germline J gene. This chain links TRBV26 with TRBJ2-7; weak D call: TRBD2 (7 bases). CDR1 is KGHPV and CDR2 is FQNQEV in the germline V gene (reference sequence). The CDR3 contains 15 residues. Trimming cost V 3 bases and J 0 bases, with 12 bases left between them. The CDR3 region is CASSLLGASSYEQYF. The sequenced part of the CDR3 DNA is TGTGCCAGCAGTCTCCTGGGGGCCAGCTCCTATGAACAGTAC.

The sample holds one count of this clone. All gene names here are mouse names. The read ends 1 residue before the CDR3 terminus; that terminus is restored from the germline J gene. The chain employs TRBV26 and TRBJ2-5; 8 bases match TRBD2. Germline V gene sequence: CDR1 KGHPV, CDR2 FQNQEV (reference sequence). The V segment lost 6 bases and the J segment 5 bases; nucleotides outside the gene matches: 7. CDR3 size: 14 residues. The CDR3 region is CASRPTGGGDTQYF. The CDR3 DNA, read in part, is TGTGCCAGCAGGCCCACTGGGGGCGGAGACACCCAGTAC.

This clone showed up just a few times. Each gene name is a mouse one. The read finishes 1 residue shy of the CDR3 end, and the germline J gene is used to complete it. The chain couples TRBV26 to TRBJ2-1; D possibly corresponds to TRBD1 (5 bases). Germline values: CDR1 KGHPV, CDR2 FQNQEV (reference sequence). The CDR3 is 13 residues long. Trimming took 6 bases from V and 1 from J, leaving 7 bases between them. The sequenced part of the CDR3 DNA is TGTGCCAGCAGGGACAAAAACTATGCTGAGCAGTTC. It yields the protein CASRDKNYAEQF. From start to end, the CDR3 is CASRDKNYAEQFF.

This clone was counted a few times. The listed genes are named as in mouse. With the read ending 1 residue before the CDR3 end, the germline J gene is used to fill in that end. The gene calls are TRBV15 and TRBJ2-1; the D is unclear. V gave up 1 base and J gave up 7 bases, with 8 bases separating them. The CDR3 loop spans 13 amino acids. The germline gives CDR1 SGHND, CDR2 FRSKSL. The sequenced part of the CDR3 DNA is TGTGCCAGCAGTTTAGGGGAGAGGGCTGAGCAGTTC. It yields the protein CASSLGERAEQF. The whole CDR3 region reads CASSLGERAEQFF.

In regard to this clone: Genes here carry mouse names. From the germline J gene comes the end of the CDR3, since the read stops 1 residue before it. The chain links TRBV26 to TRBJ2-4; 11 bases are shared with TRBD2. Germline lookup yields CDR1 KGHPV and CDR2 FQNQEV (reference sequence). This CDR3 is 16 amino acids long. V trimming: 6 bases; J trimming: 0 bases; junction bases outside the gene matches: 5. CDR3 in amino acids: CASSLGLGASQNTLYF. The DNA read from the CDR3 is TGTGCCAGCAGCCTGGGACTGGGGGCTAGTCAAAACACCTTGTAC.

About this clone: These gene names are mouse names. The sequenced fragment ends 1 residue before the CDR3 boundary, so the rest is inferred from the germline J gene. The J gene is TRBJ2-3, the V gene TRBV13-1; 10 bases align to TRBD2. V lost 2 bases to trimming and J lost 5 bases; unmatched junction nucleotides: 20. The CDR3 is 20 amino acids. The germline V gene has CDR1 NSHNY and CDR2 SYGAGN. The DNA read from the CDR3 is TGTGCCAGCAGTGAGAGCGACTGGGGGGTCCCCTTTCTTTTACGAGAAACGCTGTAT. This sequence encodes CASSESDWGVPFLLRETLY. In full, the CDR3 reads CASSESDWGVPFLLRETLYF.

This clone appeared once. Genes and germline are mouse. The CDR3 end falls 1 residue outside the read, so it is completed with the germline J gene. V usage is TRBV13-1 and J usage is TRBJ2-1; a possible D gene is TRBD1 (5 bases). CDR1 is NSHNY and CDR2 is SYGAGN in the germline V gene. This CDR3 has 16 amino acids. Trimming pared 4 bases from V and 4 bases from J, leaving 18 bases between. CDR3 DNA (partial): TGTGCCAGCAGTCTCGTCTCCGGGAGGGGTTATGCTGAGCAGTTC. Translated: CASSLVSGRGYAEQF. In full, the CDR3 is CASSLVSGRGYAEQFF.

This clone was picked up a small number of times. Gene names are mouse gene names. The read stops 1 residue short of the end of the CDR3; the missing end is completed from the germline J gene. This sequence joins TRBV29 and TRBJ2-7; maybe TRBD1 (6 bases). This CDR3 is built from 13 residues. Between the trimmed V and J ends, which lost 2 bases and 3 bases, there was a span of 8 bases. Germline V gene data show CDR1 as MSHET and CDR2 as SYDVDS. The covered CDR3 bases are TGTGCTAGCAGTTTACGGGACATCTATGAACAGTAC. Encoded protein: CASSLRDIYEQY. The entire CDR3 reads CASSLRDIYEQYF.

In regard to this clone: Gene and germline names: mouse. The read halts 1 residue ahead of the CDR3 end, with the missing end drawn from the germline J gene. The chain couples TRBV26 to TRBJ1-6; D is unclear. TRBJ1-6 is an ORF, with its function uncertain. V was clipped by 4 bases and J by 5 bases, with 3 bases between them. There are 12 residues in the CDR3. Germline lookup yields CDR1 KGHPV and CDR2 FQNQEV (reference sequence). The DNA read from the CDR3 is TGTGCCAGCAGTCAGGATAATTCGCCCCTCTAC. This codes for CASSQDNSPLY. The complete CDR3 sequence is CASSQDNSPLYF.

About this clone: Here the gene names and germline are mouse. Coverage ceases 1 residue before the CDR3 finishes, and the germline J gene fills in the end. The chain is built from TRBV19 and TRBJ1-2; D unclear. Germline-derived CDR1 and CDR2 are FNHDT and SITEND (reference sequence). Trimming left V 0 bases short and J 6 bases short, with 3 bases between. The CDR3 loop spans 11 amino acids. The CDR3 protein is CASSIGTDYTF. Partial CDR3 DNA: TGTGCCAGCAGTATAGGGACCGACTACACC.

This clone was picked up a small number of times. Mouse names are used for the genes. The read gets to within 1 residue of the CDR3 end, and the germline J gene fills in the rest. The rearrangement links TRBV23 to TRBJ2-5; TRBD1 is the table's D call, not checked against the DNA. The V gene's germline CDR1 is KGHTA and CDR2 FQNQQP. This CDR3 has 14 residues. The CDR3 reads CSSSQSEGRDTQYF. The DNA read from the CDR3 is TGCTCCAGCAGTCAATCGGAGGGGAGGGACACCCAGTAC.

Details on this clone: The genes and germline here are from mouse. The CDR3 is cut off 1 residue early in the read; its end comes from the germline J gene. This chain connects TRBV16 to TRBJ1-4; D is uncertain. The V gene lost 2 bases and the J gene lost 5 bases, with 3 bases spanning the gap. Germline assignment: CDR1 SGHSA and CDR2 FRNQAP. This CDR3 is 12 amino acids long. CDR3 protein: CASSLKNERLFF. The part of the CDR3 DNA that was read is TGTGCAAGCAGCTTAAAGAACGAAAGATTATTT.